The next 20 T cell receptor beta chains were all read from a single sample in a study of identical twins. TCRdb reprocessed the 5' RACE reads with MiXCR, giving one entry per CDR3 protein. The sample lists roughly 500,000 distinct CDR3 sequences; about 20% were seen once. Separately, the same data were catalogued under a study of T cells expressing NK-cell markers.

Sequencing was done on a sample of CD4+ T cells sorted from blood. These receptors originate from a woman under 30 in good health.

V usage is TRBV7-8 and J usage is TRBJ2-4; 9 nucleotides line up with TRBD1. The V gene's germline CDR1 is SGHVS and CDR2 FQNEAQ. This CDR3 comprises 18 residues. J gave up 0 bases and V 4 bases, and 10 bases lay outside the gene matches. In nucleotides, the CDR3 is TGTGCCAGCAGCTCCGCCCCAGGGACAGGGACAGCCAAAAACATTCAGTACTTC. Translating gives CASSSAPGTGTAKNIQYF. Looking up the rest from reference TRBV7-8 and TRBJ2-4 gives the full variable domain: GAGVSQSPRYKVAKRGQDVALRCDPISGHVSLFWYQQALGQGPEFLTYFQNEAQLDKSGLPSDRFFAERPEGSVSTLKIQRTQQEDSAVYLCASSSAPGTGTAKNIQYFGAGTRLSVL.

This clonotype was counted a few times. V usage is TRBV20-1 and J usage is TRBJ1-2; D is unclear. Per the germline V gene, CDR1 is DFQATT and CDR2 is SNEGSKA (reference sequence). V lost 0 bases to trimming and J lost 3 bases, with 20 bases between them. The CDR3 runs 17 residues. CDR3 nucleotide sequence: TGCAGTGCTAGAGATTCTGGGCGCTCTGGATCCTACTATGGCTACACCTTC. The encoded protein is CSARDSGRSGSYYGYTF.

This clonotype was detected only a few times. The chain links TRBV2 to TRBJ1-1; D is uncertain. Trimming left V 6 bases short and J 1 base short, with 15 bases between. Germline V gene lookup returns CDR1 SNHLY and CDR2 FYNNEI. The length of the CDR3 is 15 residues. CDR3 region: CASRTTGHPNTEAFF. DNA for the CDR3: TGTGCCAGCAGAACAACCGGTCACCCGAACACTGAAGCTTTCTTT.

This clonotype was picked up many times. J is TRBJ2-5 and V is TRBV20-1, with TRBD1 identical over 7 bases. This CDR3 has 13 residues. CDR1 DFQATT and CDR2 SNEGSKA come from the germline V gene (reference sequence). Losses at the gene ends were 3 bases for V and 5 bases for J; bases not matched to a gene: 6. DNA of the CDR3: TGCAGTGCTAGGGCGCCAGGGGGTGAGACCCAGTACTTC. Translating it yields CSARAPGGETQYF.

CDR3 region: CSVVRGPTGELFF. In DNA, the CDR3 is TGCAGCGTTGTACGAGGACCTACCGGGGAGCTGTTTTTT. The V and J genes are TRBV29-1 and TRBJ2-2; D gene ambiguous. This CDR3 region has 13 residues. Germline assignment: CDR1 SQVTM and CDR2 ANQGSEA. Trimming removed 4 bases at V and 5 bases at J, with 11 bases between.

In nucleotides, the CDR3 is TGTGCCAGCGGATTACAGGGTTCGAACACTGAAGCTTTCTTT. This translates into CASGLQGSNTEAFF. The chain recombines TRBV7-9 with TRBJ1-1, with D perhaps matching TRBD1 (6 bases). The germline V gene has CDR1 SEHNR and CDR2 FQNEAQ (reference sequence). The V end lost 8 bases, the J end lost 1 base, and 14 bases lay between the germline ends. The CDR3 runs to 14 residues.

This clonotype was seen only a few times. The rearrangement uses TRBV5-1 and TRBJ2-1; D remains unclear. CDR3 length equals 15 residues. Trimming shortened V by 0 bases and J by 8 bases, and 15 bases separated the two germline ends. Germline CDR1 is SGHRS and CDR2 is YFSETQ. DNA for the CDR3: TGCGCCAGCAGCTTGGTTTCAGGTCCGGGTGATGAGCAGTTCTTC. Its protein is CASSLVSGPGDEQFF.

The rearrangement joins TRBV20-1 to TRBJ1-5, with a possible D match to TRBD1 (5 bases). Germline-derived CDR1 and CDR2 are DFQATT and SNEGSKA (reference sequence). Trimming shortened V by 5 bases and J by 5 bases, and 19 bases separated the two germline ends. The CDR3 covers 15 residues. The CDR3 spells CSAPPGAAGDQPQHF. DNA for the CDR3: TGCAGTGCTCCTCCAGGAGCGGCGGGGGATCAGCCCCAGCATTTT.

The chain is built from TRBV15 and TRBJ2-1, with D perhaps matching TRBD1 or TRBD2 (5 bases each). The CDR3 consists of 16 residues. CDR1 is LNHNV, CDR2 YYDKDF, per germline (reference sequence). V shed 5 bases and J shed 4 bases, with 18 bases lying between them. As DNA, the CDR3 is TGTGCCACCAGCGGAACCCGGGGACGGACATACAATGAGCAGTTCTTC. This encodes CATSGTRGRTYNEQFF. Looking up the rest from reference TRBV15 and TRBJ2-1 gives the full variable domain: DAMVIQNPRYQVTQFGKPVTLSCSQTLNHNVMYWYQQKSSQAPKLLFHYYDKDFNNEADTPDNFQSRRPNTSFCFLDIRSPGLGDTAMYLCATSGTRGRTYNEQFFGPGTRLTVL.

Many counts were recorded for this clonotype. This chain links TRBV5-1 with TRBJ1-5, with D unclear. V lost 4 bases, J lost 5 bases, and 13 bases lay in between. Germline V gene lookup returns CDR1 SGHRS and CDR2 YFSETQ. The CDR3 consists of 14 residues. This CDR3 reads CASSDGGFDQPQHF. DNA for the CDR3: TGCGCCAGCAGCGATGGAGGCTTCGATCAGCCCCAGCATTTT.

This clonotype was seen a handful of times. The CDR3: CASSFGQTSSGNTIYF. CDR3 nucleotide sequence: TGTGCCAGCAGTTTTGGACAGACCAGCTCTGGAAACACCATATATTTT. The V and J genes are TRBV12-3 or TRBV12-4 and TRBJ1-3, with D maybe TRBD1 (6 bases). Trimming removed 3 bases at V and 0 bases at J, with 12 bases between. The CDR3 contains 16 residues.

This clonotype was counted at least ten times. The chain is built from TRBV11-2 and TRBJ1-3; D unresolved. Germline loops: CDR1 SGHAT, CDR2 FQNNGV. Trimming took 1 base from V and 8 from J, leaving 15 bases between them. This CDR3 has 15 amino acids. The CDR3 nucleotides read TGTGCCAGCAGCTTAGGATTCGGAGGGCTAGACACCATATATTTT. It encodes CASSLGFGGLDTIYF.

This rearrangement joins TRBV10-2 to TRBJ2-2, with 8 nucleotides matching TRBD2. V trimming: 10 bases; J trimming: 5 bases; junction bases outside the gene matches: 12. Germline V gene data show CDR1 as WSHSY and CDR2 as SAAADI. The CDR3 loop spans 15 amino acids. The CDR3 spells CATRPGTSGTGELFF. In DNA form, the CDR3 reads TGCGCCACCCGACCTGGAACTAGCGGTACCGGGGAGCTGTTTTTT.

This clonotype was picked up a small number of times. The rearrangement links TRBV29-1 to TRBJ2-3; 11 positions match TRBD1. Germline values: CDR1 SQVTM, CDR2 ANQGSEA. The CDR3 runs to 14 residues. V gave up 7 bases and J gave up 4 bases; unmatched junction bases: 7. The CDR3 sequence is CSAGGGQGADTQYF. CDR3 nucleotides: TGCAGCGCCGGAGGGGGACAGGGGGCAGATACGCAGTATTTT.

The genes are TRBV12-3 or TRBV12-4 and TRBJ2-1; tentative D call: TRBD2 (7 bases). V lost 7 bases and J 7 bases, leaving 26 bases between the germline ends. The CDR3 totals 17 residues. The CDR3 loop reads CASTLGGVNSGYNEQFF. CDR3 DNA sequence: TGTGCCAGCACCTTAGGGGGGGTTAATAGCGGCTATAATGAGCAGTTCTTC.

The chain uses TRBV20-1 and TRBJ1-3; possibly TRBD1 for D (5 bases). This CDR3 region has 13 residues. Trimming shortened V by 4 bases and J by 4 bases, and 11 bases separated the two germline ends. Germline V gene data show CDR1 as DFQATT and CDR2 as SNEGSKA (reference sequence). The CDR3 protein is CSAISTAGNTIYF. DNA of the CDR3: TGCAGTGCTATCTCGACAGCCGGAAACACCATATATTTT.

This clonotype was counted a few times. The CDR3 protein is CASSLAGSLSSYEQYF. Here the CDR3 DNA reads TGCGCCAGCAGCCTAGCGGGAAGCCTTAGCTCCTACGAGCAGTACTTC. V gene TRBV5-1 combines with J gene TRBJ2-7, with 9 bases lining up with TRBD2. V shed 4 bases and J 0 bases; nucleotides not matched to a gene: 8. CDR3 length equals 16 residues. The germline gives CDR1 SGHRS, CDR2 YFSETQ.

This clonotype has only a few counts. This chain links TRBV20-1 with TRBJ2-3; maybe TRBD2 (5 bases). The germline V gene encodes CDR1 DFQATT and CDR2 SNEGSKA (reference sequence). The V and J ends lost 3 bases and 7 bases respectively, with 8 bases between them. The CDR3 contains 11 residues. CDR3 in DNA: TGCAGTGCTAGGGAGGATTATACGCAGTATTTT. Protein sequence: CSAREDYTQYF.

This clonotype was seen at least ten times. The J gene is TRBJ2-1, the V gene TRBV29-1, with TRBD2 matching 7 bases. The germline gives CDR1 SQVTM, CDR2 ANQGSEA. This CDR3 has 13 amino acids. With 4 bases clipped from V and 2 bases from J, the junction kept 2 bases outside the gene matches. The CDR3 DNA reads TGCAGCGTTGGTGGGGGGGCCTACAATGAGCAGTTCTTC. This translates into CSVGGGAYNEQFF.

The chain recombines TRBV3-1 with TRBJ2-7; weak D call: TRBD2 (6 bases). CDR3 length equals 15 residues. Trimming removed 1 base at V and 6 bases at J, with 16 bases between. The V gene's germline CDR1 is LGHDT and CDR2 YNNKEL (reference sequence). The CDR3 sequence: CASSQAPGGAGEQYF. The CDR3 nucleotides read TGTGCCAGCAGCCAAGCCCCAGGAGGGGCGGGCGAGCAGTACTTC.